These 2 T cell receptor beta chains were sequenced from one sample in a study of T cell clonotyping in hematopoietic cell transplantation. The repertoire was sequenced with immunoSEQ multiplex PCR; TCRdb's copy has only in-frame clones and lacks some. The table shows nearly 5,500 clones, with approximately 85% occurring only once. Time point meaning: recipient sample about 28 days before transplant, after cytoreduction. Sequences were derived from peripheral blood mononuclear cells, sampled before stem cell transplant. The receptor source for this set is a man aged 55 to 70 with acute myeloid leukemia. Some clones in this sample may be carry-over from other donors' samples.

The CDR3 region has the DNA TGTGCCTGGGACAGATTGCGGGGCTCTGGGGCCAACGTCCTGACTTTC. Protein product: CAWDRLRGSGANVLTF. The chain is built from TRBV30 and TRBJ2-6; TRBD2 is a possible D gene (6 bases). The germline V gene encodes CDR1 GTSNPN and CDR2 SVGIG (reference sequence). Trimming pared 5 bases from V and 0 bases from J, leaving 14 bases between. The CDR3 contains 16 residues.

This clone was recorded once. The V and J genes are TRBV7-3 and TRBJ2-1; D remains ambiguous. CDR1 SGHTA and CDR2 FQGTGA come from the germline V gene. The CDR3 is made up of 15 amino acids. Trimming left V 0 bases short and J 0 bases short, with 6 bases between. The CDR3 region has the DNA TGTGCCAGCAGCTTAACGCTGAGCTCCTACAATGAGCAGTTCTTC. Amino acid sequence: CASSLTLSSYNEQFF.